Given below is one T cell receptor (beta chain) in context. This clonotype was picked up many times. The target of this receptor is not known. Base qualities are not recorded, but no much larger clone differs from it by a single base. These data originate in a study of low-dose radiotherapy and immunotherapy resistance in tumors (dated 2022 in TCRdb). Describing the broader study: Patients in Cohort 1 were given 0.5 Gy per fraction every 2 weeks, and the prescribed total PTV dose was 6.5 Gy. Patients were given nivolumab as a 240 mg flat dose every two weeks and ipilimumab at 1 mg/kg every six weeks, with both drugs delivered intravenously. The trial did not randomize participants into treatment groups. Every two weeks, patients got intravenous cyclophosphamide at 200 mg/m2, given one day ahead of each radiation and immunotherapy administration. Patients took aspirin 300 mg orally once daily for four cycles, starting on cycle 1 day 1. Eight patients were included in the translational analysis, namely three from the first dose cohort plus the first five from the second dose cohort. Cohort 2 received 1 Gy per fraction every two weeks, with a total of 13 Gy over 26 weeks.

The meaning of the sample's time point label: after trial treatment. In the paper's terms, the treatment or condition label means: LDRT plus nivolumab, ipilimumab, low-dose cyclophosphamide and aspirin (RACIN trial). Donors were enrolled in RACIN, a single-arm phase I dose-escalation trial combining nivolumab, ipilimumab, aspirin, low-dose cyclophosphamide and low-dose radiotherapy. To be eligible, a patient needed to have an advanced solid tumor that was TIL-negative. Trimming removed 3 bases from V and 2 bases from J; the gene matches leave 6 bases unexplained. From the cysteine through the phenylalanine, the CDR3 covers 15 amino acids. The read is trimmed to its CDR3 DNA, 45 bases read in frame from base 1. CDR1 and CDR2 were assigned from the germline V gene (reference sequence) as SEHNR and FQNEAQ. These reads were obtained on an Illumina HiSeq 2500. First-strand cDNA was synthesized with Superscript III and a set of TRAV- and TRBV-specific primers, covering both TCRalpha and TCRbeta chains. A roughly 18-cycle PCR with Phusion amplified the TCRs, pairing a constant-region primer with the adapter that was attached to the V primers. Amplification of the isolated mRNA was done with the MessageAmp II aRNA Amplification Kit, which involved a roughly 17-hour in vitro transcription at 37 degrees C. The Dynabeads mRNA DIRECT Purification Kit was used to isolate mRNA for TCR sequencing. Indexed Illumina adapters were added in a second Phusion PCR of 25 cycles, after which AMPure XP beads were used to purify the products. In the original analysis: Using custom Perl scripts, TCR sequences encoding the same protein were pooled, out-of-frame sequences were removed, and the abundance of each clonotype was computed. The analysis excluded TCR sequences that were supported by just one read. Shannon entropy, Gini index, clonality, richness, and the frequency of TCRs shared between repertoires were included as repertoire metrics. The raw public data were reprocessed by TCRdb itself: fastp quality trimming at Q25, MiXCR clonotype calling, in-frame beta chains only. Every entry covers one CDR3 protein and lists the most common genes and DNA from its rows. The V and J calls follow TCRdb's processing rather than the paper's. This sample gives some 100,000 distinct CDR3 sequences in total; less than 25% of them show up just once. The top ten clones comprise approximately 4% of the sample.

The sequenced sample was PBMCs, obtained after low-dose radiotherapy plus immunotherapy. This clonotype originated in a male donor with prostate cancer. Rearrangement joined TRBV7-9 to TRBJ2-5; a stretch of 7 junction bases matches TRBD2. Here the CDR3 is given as CASSFGAGEQETQYF. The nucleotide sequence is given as TGTGCCAGCAGCTTTGGCGCGGGGGAACAAGAGACCCAGTACTTC.